One sample yielded the 27 T cell receptor beta chains listed below, sequenced in a study of T-cell reconstitution after alpha-beta-depleted transplantation in children (TCRdb year 2016). Libraries were prepared through PCR. Instrument used: Illumina HiSeq 2500. To normalize quantification of the TCRbeta repertoire, the TCR libraries were built with molecular barcoding that relied on unique molecular identifiers. TCRdb cleaned the public reads at Q25 with fastp, built clones with MiXCR and kept in-frame beta chains. All rows with the same CDR3 protein become a single entry with the most common DNA and genes. The sample includes hundreds of thousands of distinct CDR3 sequences, with roughly 17% observed a single time. Around 38% of the sample is in the top ten clones. The sample's treatment or condition label is to be understood as: allogeneic hematopoietic cell transplantation with graft depleted of TCRalphabeta T cells and CD19 B cells.

The specimen comprised PBMCs, mostly from graft donor cells, sampled 360 days after TCRalphabeta/CD19-depleted stem cell transplant. The receptors were gathered from a male patient between 2 and 10 years old who had a stem cell transplant for acute lymphoblastic leukemia, so the T cells may come from the graft donor.

The V call is TRBV11-2, the J call TRBJ2-4; D is undetermined. Trimming stripped 0 bases from V and 0 bases from J, with 9 bases between. This CDR3 spans 16 amino acids. The germline V gene has CDR1 SGHAT and CDR2 FQNNGV. CDR3 sequence reads: CASSLDWQLAKNIQYF. The DNA of the CDR3 is TGTGCCAGCAGCTTAGATTGGCAGCTAGCCAAAAACATTCAGTACTTC.

This clonotype was observed a handful of times. V usage is TRBV5-1 and J usage is TRBJ2-2; TRBD1 agrees at 10 bases. The CDR3 is made up of 14 amino acids. V gave up 3 bases and J gave up 8 bases; unmatched junction bases: 4. The germline gives CDR1 SGHRS, CDR2 YFSETQ. CDR3 in DNA: TGCGCCAGCAGCTCAAGACAGGGGGCAGGGGAGCTGTTTTTT. It specifies CASSSRQGAGELFF.

This clonotype was counted a few times. The chain couples TRBV7-9 to TRBJ1-2, with a possible D match to TRBD1 (6 bases). CDR1 SEHNR and CDR2 FQNEAQ come from the germline V gene (reference sequence). Trimming left V 5 bases short and J 6 bases short, with 19 bases between. This CDR3 has 15 residues. CDR3 amino acids: CASSPYRESRDGYTF. In nucleotides, the CDR3 is TGTGCCAGCAGCCCGTACAGGGAGAGTCGGGATGGCTACACCTTC.

The sample holds many counts of this clonotype. CDR3 loop: CASSLLAGGGADTQYF. Here the CDR3 DNA reads TGCGCCAGCAGCTTGCTAGCGGGAGGAGGAGCAGATACGCAGTATTTT. J is TRBJ2-3 and V is TRBV5-1; TRBD2 aligns across 11 bases. The CDR3 consists of 16 residues. CDR1 is SGHRS and CDR2 is YFSETQ in the germline V gene. The V and J ends lost 1 base and 4 bases, in that order; junction bases with no gene match: 5.

This clonotype was picked up many times. The rearrangement links TRBV5-1 to TRBJ2-3, with 9 bases identical to TRBD1. The ends lost 4 bases at V and 4 bases at J; junction bases unmatched: 7. Germline lookup yields CDR1 SGHRS and CDR2 YFSETQ. This CDR3 is built from 15 residues. CDR3: CASSRGDRAPDTQYF. CDR3 nucleotides: TGCGCCAGCAGCCGAGGGGACAGGGCCCCAGATACGCAGTATTTT.

V usage is TRBV12-3 or TRBV12-4 and J usage is TRBJ1-3, with 7 positions matching TRBD1. The CDR3 is 15 amino acids. V was pared by 6 bases and J by 0 bases, with 5 bases of the junction left unmatched. The CDR3 sequence: CASSRGTASGNTIYF. The CDR3 DNA is TGTGCCAGCAGCCGAGGGACAGCCTCTGGAAACACCATATATTTT.

This clonotype was detected a few times. The chain has TRBV5-1 and TRBJ2-3, with a weak D call TRBD1 (6 bases). Germline V CDR1 and CDR2: SGHRS, YFSETQ. The CDR3 has 18 amino acids. Trimming pared 1 base from V and 0 bases from J, leaving 18 bases between. CDR3 amino acids: CASSLWGKTGPSTDTQYF. The CDR3 DNA is TGCGCCAGCAGCTTGTGGGGAAAGACAGGCCCTAGCACAGATACGCAGTATTTT.

The J gene is TRBJ2-1, the V gene TRBV28; D perhaps matches TRBD2 (5 bases). V lost 2 bases and J 3 bases, leaving 11 bases between the germline ends. The germline V gene has CDR1 MDHEN and CDR2 SYDVKM. The CDR3 is 15 amino acids. CDR3 in DNA: TGTGCCAGCAGTTTAGCACTAGTCGACTACAATGAGCAGTTCTTC. Its protein product is CASSLALVDYNEQFF.

This clonotype was found a few times. V is TRBV28 and J is TRBJ1-5; D remains ambiguous. The CDR3 totals 16 residues. Germline-derived CDR1 and CDR2 are MDHEN and SYDVKM. The V end was cut by 5 bases, the J end by 0 bases, with 14 bases between. CDR3 residues: CASSRGLPNSNQPQHF. The CDR3 DNA reads as TGTGCCAGCAGTCGCGGACTACCTAATAGCAATCAGCCCCAGCATTTT.

In this sample, this clonotype turned up a few times. The chain links TRBV29-1 to TRBJ2-7; possible D gene TRBD1, 5 bases. Germline CDR1 SQVTM, CDR2 ANQGSEA. The CDR3 covers 12 residues. Trimming took 4 bases from V and 2 from J, leaving 9 bases between them. CDR3 sequence reads: CSVGDSTYEQYF. DNA of the CDR3: TGCAGCGTTGGAGACAGCACCTACGAGCAGTACTTC.

This clonotype was counted ten times or more. This chain uses TRBV29-1 with TRBJ2-7; possible D gene TRBD1, 6 bases. The V gene lost 3 bases and the J gene lost 6 bases, with 21 bases spanning the gap. The CDR3 consists of 15 residues. Germline V gene lookup returns CDR1 SQVTM and CDR2 ANQGSEA. For the CDR3, the DNA is TGCAGCGTTGAGGACCGGGGCAGGGGACGACCCGAGCAGTACTTC. Translated: CSVEDRGRGRPEQYF.

The chain couples TRBV20-1 to TRBJ2-5, with TRBD1 matching 7 bases. The CDR3 sequence is 13 residues long. The germline CDR1 and CDR2 sequences are DFQATT and SNEGSKA (reference sequence). Trimming took 5 bases from V and 5 from J; bases not matched to a gene: 8. In nucleotides, the CDR3 is TGCAGTGCTCGGGACAGCCTATTGGAGACCCAGTACTTC. Amino acid sequence: CSARDSLLETQYF.

This rearrangement joins TRBV10-3 to TRBJ2-6, with 8 bases lining up with TRBD1. V shed 6 bases, J shed 2 bases, and the junction held 15 bases outside the gene matches. The germline V gene encodes CDR1 ENHRY and CDR2 SYGVKD. The CDR3 contains 19 residues. The DNA of the CDR3 is TGTGCCATCAGGGAGGGCAGGGGGCGAATTCTACCTGGGGCCAACGTCCTGACTTTC. Translating it yields CAIREGRGRILPGANVLTF.

The chain couples TRBV7-3 to TRBJ2-2; no clear D gene. The CDR3 contains 15 residues. Germline CDR1 and CDR2: SGHTA and FQGTGA. Trimming shortened V by 2 bases and J by 3 bases, and 10 bases separated the two germline ends. The CDR3 protein is CASSLGHRDTGELFF. DNA of the CDR3: TGTGCCAGCAGCTTAGGGCACCGGGACACCGGGGAGCTGTTTTTT.

This chain connects TRBV20-1 to TRBJ2-1; D uncertain. CDR1 and CDR2 from the germline V gene are DFQATT and SNEGSKA (reference sequence). The CDR3 length is 15 residues. V was shortened by 0 bases and J by 5 bases, with 14 bases between the two germline ends. The CDR3 is CSARDFVAANNEQFF. CDR3 DNA sequence: TGCAGTGCTAGAGATTTTGTAGCAGCAAACAATGAGCAGTTCTTC.

Many counts were recorded for this clonotype. V is TRBV10-3 and J is TRBJ1-5, with unresolved D. The germline CDR1 and CDR2 sequences are ENHRY and SYGVKD. This CDR3 region has 11 residues. V lost 5 bases and J lost 3, with 2 bases in between. CDR3 bases: TGTGCCATCAGTACCAATCAGCCCCAGCATTTT. Protein: CAISTNQPQHF.

This clonotype was counted a few times. This rearrangement joins TRBV20-1 to TRBJ1-2; no clear D. The V gene's germline CDR1 is DFQATT and CDR2 SNEGSKA (reference sequence). Trimming shortened V by 2 bases and J by 2 bases, and 0 bases separated the two germline ends. CDR3 length equals 10 residues. DNA for the CDR3: TGCAGTGCTAGAAACTATGGCTACACCTTC. Translated: CSARNYGYTF.

This sequence joins TRBV6-1 and TRBJ2-5; D not certain. The CDR3 is 14 amino acids. Between the trimmed V and J ends, which lost 4 bases and 12 bases, there was a span of 21 bases. Germline V gene sequence: CDR1 MNHNS, CDR2 SASEGT. The CDR3 sequence is CASSARQKGREEYF. The DNA of the CDR3 is TGTGCCAGCAGTGCCCGACAAAAGGGAAGAGAAGAGTACTTC.

A few counts support this clonotype. The chain is built from TRBV6-2 or TRBV6-3 and TRBJ2-7, with a tentative D call TRBD2 (5 bases). CDR1 is MNHEY and CDR2 is SVGEGT in the germline V gene. This CDR3 contains 19 residues. The V gene lost 4 bases and the J gene lost 0 bases, with 25 bases spanning the gap. The CDR3 loop reads CASSSLGGSADTSSYEQYF. The CDR3 DNA reads as TGTGCCAGCAGTTCTCTCGGCGGTAGCGCCGACACGAGCTCCTACGAGCAGTACTTC.

The chain is built from TRBV3-1 and TRBJ2-5; 8 bases match TRBD1. V gave up 0 bases and J gave up 4 bases; unmatched junction bases: 7. Germline V CDR1 and CDR2: LGHDT, YNNKEL (reference sequence). This CDR3 region has 16 residues. CDR3 amino acids: CASSQETSGTGETQYF. CDR3 nucleotides: TGTGCCAGCAGCCAAGAGACCTCCGGGACAGGAGAGACCCAGTACTTC.

This chain joins TRBV6-2 or TRBV6-3 and TRBJ2-2; D may be TRBD1 (6 bases). This CDR3 is built from 16 residues. Germline lookup yields CDR1 MNHEY and CDR2 SVGEGT. The V and J ends lost 5 bases and 4 bases respectively, with 17 bases between them. CDR3 nucleotides: TGTGCCAGCAGTCCCTCAGGGGTCGGTAGCACCGGGGAGCTGTTTTTT. Its protein is CASSPSGVGSTGELFF.

CDR3 protein: CASRRQVKDNEQFF. The CDR3 DNA sequence: TGTGCCAGCAGAAGACAGGTCAAAGACAATGAGCAGTTCTTC. The J gene is TRBJ2-1, the V gene TRBV7-3; a possible D gene is TRBD1 (6 bases). CDR3 length: 14 amino acids. Trimming removed 6 bases from V and 5 bases from J, with 14 bases in between. Germline V gene sequence: CDR1 SGHTA, CDR2 FQGTGA. The whole variable domain, remainder taken from reference TRBV7-3 and TRBJ2-1, is GAGVSQTPSNKVTEKGKYVELRCDPISGHTALYWYRQSLGQGPEFLIYFQGTGAADDSGLPNDRFFAVRPEGSVSTLKIQRTERGDSAVYLCASRRQVKDNEQFFGPGTRLTVL.

The chain couples TRBV20-1 to TRBJ1-4, with D perhaps matching TRBD1 (6 bases). CDR1 and CDR2 from the germline V gene are DFQATT and SNEGSKA (reference sequence). V was pared by 6 bases and J by 0 bases, with 11 bases between. This CDR3 has 14 amino acids. DNA for the CDR3: TGCAGTGCCAGAAGGGGGTCAACTAATGAAAAACTGTTTTTT. Protein sequence: CSARRGSTNEKLFF.

This clonotype was seen more than once but under ten times. The chain combines TRBV12-3 or TRBV12-4 with TRBJ1-5, with D uncertain. Deletions cut 5 bases from V and 4 bases from J, with 18 bases between. The CDR3 contains 16 residues. The CDR3 region is CASSPYSFPVNQPQHF. CDR3 coding DNA: TGTGCCAGCAGTCCTTACTCCTTTCCCGTAAATCAGCCCCAGCATTTT.

This clonotype was seen a handful of times. The gene calls are TRBV19 and TRBJ1-5, with 9 nucleotides matching TRBD1. The CDR3 extends over 15 amino acids. Looked up from germline, CDR1 is LNHDA and CDR2 is SQIVND (reference sequence). Trimming removed 3 bases from V and 3 bases from J; junction bases left unmatched: 3. The DNA of the CDR3 is TGTGCCAGTAGTATGGGACAGGGAGTCAATCAGCCCCAGCATTTT. Protein product: CASSMGQGVNQPQHF.

This clonotype was detected many times. V gene TRBV7-9 combines with J gene TRBJ2-7, with 9 bases fitting TRBD2. CDR1 is SEHNR, CDR2 FQNEAQ, per germline (reference sequence). The CDR3 consists of 16 residues. V gave up 1 base and J gave up 2 bases; unmatched junction bases: 6. The CDR3 DNA sequence: TGTGCCAGCAGCTTAGTCTCCGGACTAGCGACCTACGAGCAGTACTTC. Encoded protein: CASSLVSGLATYEQYF.

At least ten counts were recorded for this clonotype. This chain links TRBV5-1 with TRBJ1-4; D uncertain. Germline CDR1 is SGHRS and CDR2 is YFSETQ. The length of the CDR3 is 15 residues. The germline V and J ends were trimmed by 0 bases and 6 bases, with 12 bases remaining between them. The CDR3 sequence: CASSLGGSGYEKLFF. The CDR3, as DNA: TGCGCCAGCAGCTTGGGAGGTTCAGGTTATGAAAAACTGTTTTTT.